A single TCR beta chain is shown here with its context. The data are from a study of blood T cell repertoires in COVID-19. On the study more broadly: The United States, Italy and Spain supplied acute and convalescent COVID-19 samples.

The CDR3 consists of 16 residues. Trimming left V 3 bases short and J 2 bases short, with 16 bases between. CDR1 and CDR2 (germline): SGDLS, YYNGEE. The table came from immunoSEQ multiplex PCR; TCRdb's copy has only in-frame clones and leaves some out. The table lists about 110,000 clones, over 75% of them singletons. This sequence was found in a woman at least 80 years old with acute or convalescent COVID-19. This chain joins TRBV9 and TRBJ2-3; D unresolved. The material sequenced was peripheral blood. CDR3 coding DNA: TGTGCCAGCAGCGCCTTCGGCGGAGCGATCACAGATACGCAGTATTTT. Translated, it gives CASSAFGGAITDTQYF.